The text below deals with one T cell receptor beta chain. Antigen: not known. Method: immunoSEQ multiplex PCR; TCRdb's copy keeps in-frame clones and lacks some. In the table there are fewer than 200,000 clones, 90% to 95% of which are singletons. The data are from a study of shared clonotypes between healthy human individuals. On the study more broadly: Two female and three male donors aged 18 to 49 were enrolled. Study-level points and caveats: Across a few donors, naive CD4 shared approximately 4.5%, naive CD8 about 3.2%, memory CD4 roughly 2.3%, memory CD8 0.4% to 0.5%. Naive subsets tended to show greater estimated richness than memory subsets.

Germline CDR1 reads MNHEY; CDR2 reads SMNVEV (reference sequence). V lost 5 bases to trimming and J lost 3 bases, with 23 bases between them. The CDR3 is made up of 17 amino acids. Sequencing was performed on naive CD4+ T cells sorted from blood. Described subset: CD45RA+ positively selected. The sequence came from a woman in her twenties or thirties in good health. The chain employs TRBV27 and TRBJ2-7; possible D gene TRBD2, 6 bases. The CDR3 DNA sequence: TGTGCCAGCAGTCCTGCGCGGCGGGACTCCGTGGTCTACGAGCAGTACTTC. This encodes CASSPARRDSVVYEQYF.